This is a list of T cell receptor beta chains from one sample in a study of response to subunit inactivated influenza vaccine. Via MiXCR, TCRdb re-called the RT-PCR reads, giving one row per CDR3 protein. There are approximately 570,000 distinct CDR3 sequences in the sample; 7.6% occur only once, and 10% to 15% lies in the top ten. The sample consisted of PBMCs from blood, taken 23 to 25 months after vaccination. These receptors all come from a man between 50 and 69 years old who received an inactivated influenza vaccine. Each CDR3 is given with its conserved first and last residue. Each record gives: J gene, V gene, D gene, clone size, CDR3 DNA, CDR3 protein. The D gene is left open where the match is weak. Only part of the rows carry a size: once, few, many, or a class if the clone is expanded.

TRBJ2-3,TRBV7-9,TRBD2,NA,TGTGCCAGCAATTTTGGGGGGGCAGATACGCAGTATTTT,CASNFGGADTQYF
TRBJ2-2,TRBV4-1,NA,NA,TGCGCCAGCAGCCATGCGGGGTTTGACACCGGGGAGCTGTTTTTT,CASSHAGFDTGELFF
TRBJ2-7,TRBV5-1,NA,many,TGCGCCAGCAGCTTCGTGGCCGGAATCGCCTACGAGCAGTACTTC,CASSFVAGIAYEQYF
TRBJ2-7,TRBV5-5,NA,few,TGTGCCAGCAGCTTCATTAAGGACTACGAGCAGTACTTC,CASSFIKDYEQYF
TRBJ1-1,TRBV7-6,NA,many,TGTGCCAGCAGCGCGGGGGGCCTTGTCGGGAACACTGAAGCTTTCTTT,CASSAGGLVGNTEAFF
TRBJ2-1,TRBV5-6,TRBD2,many,TGTGCCAGCCAACCGCAGCGGGAGTACAATGAGCAGTTCTTC,CASQPQREYNEQFF
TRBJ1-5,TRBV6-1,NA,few,TGTGCCAGCAGTGAGGGTCGGGGCAGGAATAGCAATCAGCCCCAGCATTTT,CASSEGRGRNSNQPQHF
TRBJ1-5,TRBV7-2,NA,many,TGTGCCAGCAGCTCCGGGGGCCTGCGCAATCAGCCCCAGCATTTT,CASSSGGLRNQPQHF
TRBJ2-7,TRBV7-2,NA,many,TGTGCCAGCAGCTTAGTCAAGCACGAGCAGTACTTC,CASSLVKHEQYF
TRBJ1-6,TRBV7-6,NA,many,TGTGCCAGCAGCTTAGAGGGCACCGGCAATTCACCCCTCCACTTT,CASSLEGTGNSPLHF
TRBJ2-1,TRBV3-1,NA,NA,TGTGCCAGCAGCCAAGAGGACAGCAGCTCCTACAATGAGCAGTTCTTC,CASSQEDSSSYNEQFF
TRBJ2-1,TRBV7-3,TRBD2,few,TGTGCCAGCAGCCCCAACAGCGGGAGGGCCTGGAATGAGCAGTTCTTC,CASSPNSGRAWNEQFF
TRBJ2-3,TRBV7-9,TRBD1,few,TGTGCCAGCAGCGGATGGACAGGCGCAGATACGCAGTATTTT,CASSGWTGADTQYF
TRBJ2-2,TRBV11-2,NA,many,TGTGCCAGCAGCTTCTCTAGGCCTGGCGGGGAGCTGTTTTTT,CASSFSRPGGELFF
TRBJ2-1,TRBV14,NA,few,TGTGCCAGCAGCCAAGACGGCGTTTCACTAGCTGAGCAGTTCTTC,CASSQDGVSLAEQFF
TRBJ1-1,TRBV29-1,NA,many,TGCAGCGTTGAAGACCCAGGGGCTGAAGCTTTCTTT,CSVEDPGAEAFF
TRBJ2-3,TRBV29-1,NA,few,TGCAGCGTTGTCGTCTTCGATACGCAGTATTTT,CSVVVFDTQYF
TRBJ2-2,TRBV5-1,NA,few,TGCGCCAGCAGCCCTACGGGACCCGGGGAGCTGTTTTTT,CASSPTGPGELFF
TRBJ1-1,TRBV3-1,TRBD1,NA,TGTGCCAGCAGCCCGGACAGGGATGTAGGTGAAGCTTTCTTT,CASSPDRDVGEAFF
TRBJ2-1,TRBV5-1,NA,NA,TGCGCCGGCAGCGGGGGGACAGGGGTACTTTACAATGAGCAGTTCTTC,CAGSGGTGVLYNEQFF
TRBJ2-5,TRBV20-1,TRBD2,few,TGCAGTGCTAGGGGACTAGGAGGTCTAGAGACCCAGTACTTC,CSARGLGGLETQYF
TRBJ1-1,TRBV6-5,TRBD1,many,TGTGCCAGCAGTTATGACACCGGGACAGGGGATTTCACTGAAGCTTTCTTT,CASSYDTGTGDFTEAFF
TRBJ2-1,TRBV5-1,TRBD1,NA,TGCGCCAGCAGTCCTGGCGGGACAGGGGGCTATGAGCAGTTCTTC,CASSPGGTGGYEQFF
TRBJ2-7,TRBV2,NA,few,TGTGCCACCGTTTGGGGGAACTCCTACGAGCAGTACTTC,CATVWGNSYEQYF
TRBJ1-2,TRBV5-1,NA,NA,TGCGCCAGCAGCACAGACAGTGCGAGTTACTATGGCTACACCTTC,CASSTDSASYYGYTF
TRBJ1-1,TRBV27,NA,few,TGTGCCAGCAGCCGTACAGCCACTGAAGCTTTCTTT,CASSRTATEAFF
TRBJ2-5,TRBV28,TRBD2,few,TGTGCCAGCAGTCCAAGGGGGACTAGAGGCGAGACCCAGTACTTC,CASSPRGTRGETQYF
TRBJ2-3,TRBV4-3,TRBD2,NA,TGCGCCAGCAGCCAACAACTAGCGGGTAGCACAGATACGCAGTATTTT,CASSQQLAGSTDTQYF
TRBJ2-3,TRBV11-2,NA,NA,TGTGCCAGCAGCTTACAGATTAGCGTGAAAAACTCCTTCGAGGTTGATACGCAGTATTTT,CASSLQISVKNSFEVDTQYF
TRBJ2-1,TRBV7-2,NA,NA,TGTGCCAGCAGCTTCCCGGGGAGCAATGAGCAGTTCTTC,CASSFPGSNEQFF
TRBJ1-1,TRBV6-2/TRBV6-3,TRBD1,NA,TGTGCCAGCAGAGCCTGGGGGACAGGGGGCGTGTGGATGAACACTGAAGCTTTCTTT,CASRAWGTGGVWMNTEAFF
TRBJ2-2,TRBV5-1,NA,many,TGCGCCAGCAGCACTAGGACAGCCGGCGCCGGGGAGCTGTTTTTT,CASSTRTAGAGELFF
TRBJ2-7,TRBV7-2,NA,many,TGTGCCAGCAGCGAACCTGGGGTTTTCTACGAGCAGTACTTC,CASSEPGVFYEQYF
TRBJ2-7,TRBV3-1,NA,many,TGTGCCAGCAGCCAAGATTGGGAAGTACCCACCTACGAGCAGTACTTC,CASSQDWEVPTYEQYF
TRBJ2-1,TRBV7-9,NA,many,TGTGCCAGCAGCTCCTTTTCAAGGCCCTACAATGAGCAGTTCTTC,CASSSFSRPYNEQFF
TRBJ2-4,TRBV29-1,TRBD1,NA,TGCAGCGTTGAAGTCACAGGGGCTGGGCACATTCAGTACTTC,CSVEVTGAGHIQYF
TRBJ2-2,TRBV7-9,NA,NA,TGTGCCAGCAGCTCTTTACCCGGGGAGCTGTTTTTT,CASSSLPGELFF
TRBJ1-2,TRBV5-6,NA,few,TGTGCCAGCAGCTTGCGGACATCGACTAACTATGGCTACACCTTC,CASSLRTSTNYGYTF
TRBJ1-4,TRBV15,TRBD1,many,TGTGCCACCGGCGAGATGGACAGGGTTAACGAAAAACTGTTTTTT,CATGEMDRVNEKLFF
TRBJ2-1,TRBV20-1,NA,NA,TGCAGTGCGAGGGCGGGGGCAATGAACAATGAGCAGTTCTTC,CSARAGAMNNEQFF
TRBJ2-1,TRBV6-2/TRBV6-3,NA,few,TGTGCCAGCGCACCCCCCGGGGGAGTCCACAATGAGCAGTTCTTC,CASAPPGGVHNEQFF
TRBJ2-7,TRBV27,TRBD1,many,TGTGCCAGCAGTGCCCGGGACAGGGGGTCCGAGCAGTACTTC,CASSARDRGSEQYF
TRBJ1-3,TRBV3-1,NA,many,TGTGCCAGCAGCCAAGCGAGGGTATCTGGAAACACCATATATTTT,CASSQARVSGNTIYF
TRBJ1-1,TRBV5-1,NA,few,TGCGCCAGCAGCTTGGATCTCGCTCGCTACACTGAAGCTTTCTTT,CASSLDLARYTEAFF
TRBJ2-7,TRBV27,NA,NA,TGTGCCAGCAGTTTATCTAGCGGCCCCTACGAGCAGTACTTC,CASSLSSGPYEQYF
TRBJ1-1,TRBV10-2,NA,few,TGCGCCAGCAGTGAGGGCGCCGGGACCGTCCTGAACACTGAAGCTTTCTTT,CASSEGAGTVLNTEAFF
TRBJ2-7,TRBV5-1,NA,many,TGCGCCAGCAGCTTGTTTGGCAGCCAAACCTACGAGCAGTACTTC,CASSLFGSQTYEQYF
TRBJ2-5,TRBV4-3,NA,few,TGCGCCAGCAGCCCAAACCCGGGAGCGGCCCAAGAGACCCAGTACTTC,CASSPNPGAAQETQYF
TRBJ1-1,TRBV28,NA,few,TGTGCCAGCAGCCTAGGCGGTGCGAGGGGGGACACTGAAGCTTTCTTT,CASSLGGARGDTEAFF
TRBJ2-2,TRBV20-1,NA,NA,TGCAGTGCTAAAAACCTACCGAACACCGGGGAGCTGTTTTTT,CSAKNLPNTGELFF
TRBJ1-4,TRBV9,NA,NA,TGTGCCAGCAGCGAGGGGGATGCAACTAATGAAAAACTGTTTTTT,CASSEGDATNEKLFF
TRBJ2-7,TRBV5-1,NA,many,TGCGCCAGCAGCTCCCGGACCGGTGATTACGAGCAGTACTTC,CASSSRTGDYEQYF
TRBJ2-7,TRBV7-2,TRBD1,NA,TGTGCCAGCAGCCTGGACCGGGACAGGGGCTACGAGCAGTACTTC,CASSLDRDRGYEQYF